Listed below are T cell receptor beta chains from one sample, sequenced in a study of human T cells and chemical hapten exposure. TCRdb analysed the 5' RACE reads with MiXCR anew, one entry per CDR3 protein. The sample shows 150,000 or so distinct CDR3 sequences, roughly 4% of them seen only once. Receptors were obtained from a female donor in good health. Both conserved end residues are part of each CDR3. Fields, in order: D gene, J gene, V gene, clone size, CDR3 protein. A D gene is named only where the DNA matches it firmly. For some rows the clone size is stated as once, few or many, or as a class when expanded; others skip it.

>TRBD2|TRBJ2-5|TRBV7-2|many
CASSMGLAGGLRETQYF
>TRBD2|TRBJ2-1|TRBV14|many
CASSRGTSGQGEQFF
>-|TRBJ2-3|TRBV10-2|many
CASRAGATDTQYF
>TRBD1|TRBJ1-6|TRBV7-2|many
CASSLVQGPNSPLHF
>-|TRBJ1-4|TRBV20-1|-
CSASGRPRNEKLFF
>TRBD1|TRBJ2-3|TRBV20-1|many
CSARDFEGARRGRGPDTQYF
>-|TRBJ2-1|TRBV7-2|-
CASSLMTLSSYNEQFF
>-|TRBJ1-1|TRBV7-9|many
CASSPGRGWNTEAFF
>TRBD1|TRBJ2-7|TRBV5-4|-
CASSLGGQGAREQYF
>TRBD1|TRBJ2-2|TRBV11-3|few
CASSSSMGQGTNTGELFF
>TRBD2|TRBJ2-1|TRBV5-1|many
CASRGFGGALGNEQFF
>-|TRBJ1-2|TRBV3-1|many
CASSQNRLFYGYTF
>TRBD1|TRBJ1-5|TRBV6-6|many
CASSPPRRGQVNQPQHF
>-|TRBJ2-1|TRBV10-3|few
CAILRGANEQFF
>-|TRBJ1-1|TRBV4-1|many
CASSPGLLPHEAFF
>-|TRBJ2-7|TRBV7-3|many
CASSPQQTGLNEQYF
>-|TRBJ1-6|TRBV7-3|few
CASSSECNSPLHF
>-|TRBJ1-4|TRBV4-2|-
CASSQRIYRDANEKLFF
>-|TRBJ2-1|TRBV7-7|many
CASSLVGGEEQFF
>-|TRBJ1-1|TRBV6-6|many
CASSLNRNTEAFF
>-|TRBJ2-3|TRBV7-2|many
CASSSAPRTDTQYF
>-|TRBJ1-4|TRBV6-6|many
CASSSRPSTNEKLFF
>-|TRBJ1-5|TRBV25-1|many
CASSEEGGGNQPQHF
>TRBD2|TRBJ2-4|TRBV12-3/TRBV12-4|few
CASSNRPGLAGGQQLLKNIQYF
>TRBD1|TRBJ1-4|TRBV3-1|many
CASSPTPAGGSREKLFF
>-|TRBJ1-2|TRBV3-1|many
CASSQGRTLYGYTF
>-|TRBJ1-6|TRBV12-3/TRBV12-4|many
CASSLYVTANNSPLHF
>-|TRBJ2-7|TRBV21-1|many
CASSRTSGGQTYEQYF
>-|TRBJ2-3|TRBV5-4|many
CASSLSGVDTQYF
>-|TRBJ2-5|TRBV7-6|few
CASSLAEGTQYF
>-|TRBJ1-5|TRBV12-5|few
CASGLVHPGVGSCQPQHF
>TRBD2|TRBJ2-1|TRBV29-1|-
CSVENAGGANEQFF
>TRBD2|TRBJ2-7|TRBV5-5|many
CASTLAERTPYEQYF
>-|TRBJ2-5|TRBV12-3/TRBV12-4|many
CASRDPGETQYF
>-|TRBJ1-2|TRBV10-3|many
CAISESGGLNTF
>TRBD1|TRBJ2-1|TRBV7-9|many
CASRLDPRGSSEQFF
>TRBD1|TRBJ2-3|TRBV10-3|many
CAIIADRGRTDTQYF
>-|TRBJ2-5|TRBV20-1|many
CSARVDPGETQYF
>TRBD2|TRBJ2-1|TRBV28|many
CASINPIGGWVSYNEQFF
>-|TRBJ1-1|TRBV19|few
CASNSGPSASNTEAFF
>TRBD1|TRBJ1-1|TRBV6-2/TRBV6-3|many
CASSYSRTGVAFF
>-|TRBJ1-5|TRBV11-2|few
CASSWEFNQPQHF
>-|TRBJ2-6|TRBV3-1|-
CASSQGTEGSGANVLTF
>-|TRBJ1-5|TRBV28|many
CASSLRSGNSQPQHF
>TRBD1|TRBJ2-7|TRBV6-1|many
CASSARTGEYEQYF
>-|TRBJ2-1|TRBV20-1|few
CSAPSLVLSEQFF
>TRBD2|TRBJ2-7|TRBV7-8|many
CASSSLAGVLYEQYF
>TRBD2|TRBJ2-3|TRBV6-4|few
CASSVLAGDTDTQYF
>-|TRBJ1-1|TRBV20-1|once
CSAGDRGPNTEAFF
>-|TRBJ1-3|TRBV7-3|many
CASSPPDAPSSGNTIYF
>TRBD1|TRBJ2-1|TRBV3-1|many
CASSLKITGTGSNEQFF
>-|TRBJ2-1|TRBV4-1|many
CASSQVRTNYNEQFF
>TRBD2|TRBJ2-1|TRBV5-6|many
CASSLFLPTRESSYNEQFF
>-|TRBJ1-5|TRBV2|many
CASTPQVPYQPQHF
>TRBD1|TRBJ1-2|TRBV4-3|many
CASSPRAPGQGLLVYGYTF
>TRBD2|TRBJ2-1|TRBV5-4|many
CASSPERGYNEQFF
>-|TRBJ2-7|TRBV7-3|many
CASSLSPMFGGAQYEQYF
>-|TRBJ2-7|TRBV12-3/TRBV12-4|many
CASSLGGRLSEQYF
>TRBD1|TRBJ2-7|TRBV15|many
CATSAPDRSEQYF
>TRBD1|TRBJ2-7|TRBV14|-
CASSETGVSYEQYF